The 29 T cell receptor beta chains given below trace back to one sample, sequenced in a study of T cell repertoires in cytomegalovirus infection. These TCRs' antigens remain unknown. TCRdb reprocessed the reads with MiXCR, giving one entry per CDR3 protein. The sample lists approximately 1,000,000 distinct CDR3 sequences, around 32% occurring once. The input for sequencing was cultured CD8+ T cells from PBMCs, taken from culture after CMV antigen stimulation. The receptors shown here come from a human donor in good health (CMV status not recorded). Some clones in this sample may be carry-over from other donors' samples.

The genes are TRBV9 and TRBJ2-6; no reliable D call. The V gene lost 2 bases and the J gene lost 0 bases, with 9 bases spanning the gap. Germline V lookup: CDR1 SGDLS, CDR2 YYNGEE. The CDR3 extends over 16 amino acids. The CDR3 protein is CASSVKNLSGANVLTF. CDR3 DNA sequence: TGTGCCAGCAGCGTCAAGAACCTCTCTGGGGCCAACGTCCTGACTTTC.

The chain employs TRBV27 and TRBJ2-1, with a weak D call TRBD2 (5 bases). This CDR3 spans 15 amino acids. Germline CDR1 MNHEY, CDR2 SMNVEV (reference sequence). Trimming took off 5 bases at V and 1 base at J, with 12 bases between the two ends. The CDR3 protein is CASSPHTGSYNEQFF. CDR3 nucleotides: TGTGCCAGCAGTCCCCACACGGGGTCCTACAATGAGCAGTTCTTC.

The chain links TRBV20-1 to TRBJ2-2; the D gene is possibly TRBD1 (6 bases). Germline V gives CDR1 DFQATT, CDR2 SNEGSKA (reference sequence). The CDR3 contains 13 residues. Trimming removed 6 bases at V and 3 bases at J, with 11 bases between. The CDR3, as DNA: TGCAGTGCAGCCCACAGGGACACCGGGGAGCTGTTTTTT. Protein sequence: CSAAHRDTGELFF.

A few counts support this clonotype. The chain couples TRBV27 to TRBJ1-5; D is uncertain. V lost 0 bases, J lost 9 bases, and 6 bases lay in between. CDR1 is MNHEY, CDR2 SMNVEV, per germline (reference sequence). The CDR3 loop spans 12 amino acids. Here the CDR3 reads CASSLSGGPQHF. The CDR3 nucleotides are TGTGCCAGCAGTTTATCAGGCGGGCCCCAGCATTTT.

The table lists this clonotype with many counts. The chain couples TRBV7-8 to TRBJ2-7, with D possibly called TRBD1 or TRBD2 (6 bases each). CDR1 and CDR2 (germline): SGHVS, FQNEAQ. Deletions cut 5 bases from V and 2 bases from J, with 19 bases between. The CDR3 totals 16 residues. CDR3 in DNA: TGTGCCAGCAGCCCACGAGGGGGGTCTTACGCCTACGAGCAGTACGTC. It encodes CASSPRGGSYAYEQYV.

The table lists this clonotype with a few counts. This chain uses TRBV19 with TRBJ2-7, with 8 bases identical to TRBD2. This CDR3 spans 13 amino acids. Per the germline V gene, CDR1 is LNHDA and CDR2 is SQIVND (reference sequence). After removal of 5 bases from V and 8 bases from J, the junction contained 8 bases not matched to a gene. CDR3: CASSPRASGQQYF. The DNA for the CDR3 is TGTGCCAGTAGTCCTCGGGCTAGCGGGCAGCAGTACTTC. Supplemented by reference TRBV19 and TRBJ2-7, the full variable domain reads DGGITQSPKYLFRKEGQNVTLSCEQNLNHDAMYWYRQDPGQGLRLIYYSQIVNDFQKGDIAEGYSVSREKKESFPLTVTSAQKNPTAFYLCASSPRASGQQYFGPGTRLTVT.

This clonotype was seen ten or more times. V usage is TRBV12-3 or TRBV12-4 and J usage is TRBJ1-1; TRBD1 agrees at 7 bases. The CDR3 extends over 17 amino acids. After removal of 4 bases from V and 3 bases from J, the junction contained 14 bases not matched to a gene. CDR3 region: CASSYPGLKGADTEAFF. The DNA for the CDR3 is TGTGCCAGCAGTTACCCGGGACTTAAGGGGGCGGACACTGAAGCTTTCTTT.

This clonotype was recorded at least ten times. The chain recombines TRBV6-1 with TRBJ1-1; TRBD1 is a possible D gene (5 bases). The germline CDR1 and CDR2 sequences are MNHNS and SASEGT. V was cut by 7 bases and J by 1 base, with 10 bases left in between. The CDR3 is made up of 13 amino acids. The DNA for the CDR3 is TGTGCCAGCATCCGTAGGGGGAACACTGAAGCTTTCTTT. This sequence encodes CASIRRGNTEAFF.

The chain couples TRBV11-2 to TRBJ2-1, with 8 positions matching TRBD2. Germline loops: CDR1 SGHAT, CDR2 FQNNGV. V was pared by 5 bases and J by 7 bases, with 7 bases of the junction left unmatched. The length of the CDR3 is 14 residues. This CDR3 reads CASSHLQRGNEQFF. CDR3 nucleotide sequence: TGTGCCAGCAGCCACCTTCAGCGGGGGAATGAGCAGTTCTTC.

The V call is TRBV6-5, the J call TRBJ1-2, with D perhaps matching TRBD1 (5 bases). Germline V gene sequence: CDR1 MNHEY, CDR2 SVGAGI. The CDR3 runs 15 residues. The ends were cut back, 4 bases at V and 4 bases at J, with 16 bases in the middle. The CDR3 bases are TGTGCCAGCAGTTTCCGGGACGGGGTTTTCTATGGCTACACCTTC. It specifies CASSFRDGVFYGYTF.

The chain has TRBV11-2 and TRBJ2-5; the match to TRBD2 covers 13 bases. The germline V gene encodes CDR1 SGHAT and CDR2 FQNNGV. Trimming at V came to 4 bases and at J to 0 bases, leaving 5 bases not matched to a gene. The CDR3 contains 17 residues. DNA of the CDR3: TGTGCCAGCAGCTCCGGGACTAGCGGGGTGTACCAAGAGACCCAGTACTTC. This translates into CASSSGTSGVYQETQYF.

CDR3 sequence (DNA): TGTGCCAGCAGCTCCAGGCAGGCCCAAGAGACCCAGTACTTC. It specifies CASSSRQAQETQYF. The chain couples TRBV7-6 to TRBJ2-5; D is undetermined. Germline values: CDR1 SGHVS, CDR2 FNYEAQ. Trimming took off 4 bases at V and 1 base at J, with 10 bases between the two ends. This CDR3 is built from 14 residues. Drawing the rest from reference TRBV7-6 and TRBJ2-5, the complete variable domain is GAGVSQSPRYKVTKRGQDVALRCDPISGHVSLYWYRQALGQGPEFLTYFNYEAQQDKSGLPNDRFSAERPEGSISTLTIQRTEQRDSAMYRCASSSRQAQETQYFGPGTRLLVL.

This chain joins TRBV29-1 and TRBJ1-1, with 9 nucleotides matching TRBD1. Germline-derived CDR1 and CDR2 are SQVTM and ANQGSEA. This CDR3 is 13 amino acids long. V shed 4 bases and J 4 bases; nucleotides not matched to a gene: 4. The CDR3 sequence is CSVATGGITEAFF. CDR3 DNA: TGCAGCGTTGCCACAGGGGGCATCACTGAAGCTTTCTTT.

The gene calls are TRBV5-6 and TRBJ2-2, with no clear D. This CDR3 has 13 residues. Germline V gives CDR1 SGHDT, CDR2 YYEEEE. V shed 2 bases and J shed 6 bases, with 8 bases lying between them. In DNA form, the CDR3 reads TGTGCCAGCAGCTTTGTAGGAGCCGGGGAGCTGTTTTTT. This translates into CASSFVGAGELFF. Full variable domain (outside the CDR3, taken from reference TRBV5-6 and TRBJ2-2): DAGVTQSPTHLIKTRGQQVTLRCSPKSGHDTVSWYQQALGQGPQFIFQYYEEEERQRGNFPDRFSGHQFPNYSSELNVNALLLGDSALYLCASSFVGAGELFFGEGSRLTVL.

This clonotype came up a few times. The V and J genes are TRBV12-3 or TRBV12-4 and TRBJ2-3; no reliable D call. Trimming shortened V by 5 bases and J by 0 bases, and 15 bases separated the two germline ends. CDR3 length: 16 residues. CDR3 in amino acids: CASSPLSSSSTDTQYF. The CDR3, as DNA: TGTGCCAGCAGTCCACTTAGCAGTTCTAGCACAGATACGCAGTATTTT.

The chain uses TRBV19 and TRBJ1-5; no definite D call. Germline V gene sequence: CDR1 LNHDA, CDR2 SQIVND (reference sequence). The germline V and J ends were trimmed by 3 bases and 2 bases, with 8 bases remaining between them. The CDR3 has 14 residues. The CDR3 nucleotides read TGTGCCAGTAGTATGGAGCTGGGCAATCAGCCCCAGCATTTT. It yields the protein CASSMELGNQPQHF. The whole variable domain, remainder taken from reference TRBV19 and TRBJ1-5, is DGGITQSPKYLFRKEGQNVTLSCEQNLNHDAMYWYRQDPGQGLRLIYYSQIVNDFQKGDIAEGYSVSREKKESFPLTVTSAQKNPTAFYLCASSMELGNQPQHFGDGTRLSIL.

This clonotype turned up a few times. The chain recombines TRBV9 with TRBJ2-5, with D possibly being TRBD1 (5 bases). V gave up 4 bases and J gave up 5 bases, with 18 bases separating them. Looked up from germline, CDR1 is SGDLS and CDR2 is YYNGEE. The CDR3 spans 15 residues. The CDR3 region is CASSPDAGHPETQYF. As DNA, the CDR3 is TGTGCCAGCAGCCCCGATGCAGGGCATCCCGAGACCCAGTACTTC.

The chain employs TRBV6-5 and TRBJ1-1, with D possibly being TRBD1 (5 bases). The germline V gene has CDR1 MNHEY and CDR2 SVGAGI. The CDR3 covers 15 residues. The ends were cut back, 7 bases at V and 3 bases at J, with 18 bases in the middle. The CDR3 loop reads CASTMGEGWDTEAFF. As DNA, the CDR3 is TGTGCCAGCACCATGGGGGAGGGGTGGGACACTGAAGCTTTCTTT.

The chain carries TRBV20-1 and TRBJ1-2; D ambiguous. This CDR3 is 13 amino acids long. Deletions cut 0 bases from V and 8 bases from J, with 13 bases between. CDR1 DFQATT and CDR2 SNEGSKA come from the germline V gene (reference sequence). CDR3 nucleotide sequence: TGCAGTGCTAGAGAGGCAGGCATGTCGGGCTACACCTTC. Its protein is CSAREAGMSGYTF.

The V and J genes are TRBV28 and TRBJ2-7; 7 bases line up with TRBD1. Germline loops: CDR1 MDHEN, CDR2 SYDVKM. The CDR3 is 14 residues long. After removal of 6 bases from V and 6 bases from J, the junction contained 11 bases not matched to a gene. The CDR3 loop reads CASSCPQGDCEQYV. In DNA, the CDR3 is TGTGCCAGCAGCTGCCCTCAGGGGGATTGCGAGCAGTACGTC.

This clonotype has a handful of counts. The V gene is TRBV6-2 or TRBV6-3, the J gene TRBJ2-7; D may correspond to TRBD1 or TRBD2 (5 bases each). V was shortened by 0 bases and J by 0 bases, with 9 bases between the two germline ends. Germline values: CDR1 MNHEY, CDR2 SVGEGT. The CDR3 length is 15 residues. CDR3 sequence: CASSYSRDGSYEQYV. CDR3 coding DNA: TGTGCCAGCAGTTACTCTCGGGACGGCTCCTACGAGCAGTACGTC.

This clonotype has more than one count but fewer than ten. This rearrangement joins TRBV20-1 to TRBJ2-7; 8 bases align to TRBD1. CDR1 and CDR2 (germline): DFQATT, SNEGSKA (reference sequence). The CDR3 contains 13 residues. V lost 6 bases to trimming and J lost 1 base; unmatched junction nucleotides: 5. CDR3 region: CSAHRGESYEQYF. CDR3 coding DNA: TGCAGTGCCCACAGGGGGGAATCCTACGAGCAGTACTTC.

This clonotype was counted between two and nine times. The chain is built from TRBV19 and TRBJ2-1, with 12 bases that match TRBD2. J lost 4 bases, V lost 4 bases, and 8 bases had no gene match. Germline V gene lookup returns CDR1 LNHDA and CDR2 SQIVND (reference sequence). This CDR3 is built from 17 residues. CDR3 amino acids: CASSNRTSGAYYNEQFF. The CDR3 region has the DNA TGTGCCAGTAGTAATCGGACTAGCGGGGCATATTACAATGAGCAGTTCTTC.

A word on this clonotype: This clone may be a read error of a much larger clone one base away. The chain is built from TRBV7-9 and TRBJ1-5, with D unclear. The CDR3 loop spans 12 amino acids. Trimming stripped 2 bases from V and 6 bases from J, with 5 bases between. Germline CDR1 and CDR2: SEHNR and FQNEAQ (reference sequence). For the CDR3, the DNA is TGTGCCAGCAGCTTAAAGGGTCAGCCCCAGCATTTT. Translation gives CASSLKGQPQHF.

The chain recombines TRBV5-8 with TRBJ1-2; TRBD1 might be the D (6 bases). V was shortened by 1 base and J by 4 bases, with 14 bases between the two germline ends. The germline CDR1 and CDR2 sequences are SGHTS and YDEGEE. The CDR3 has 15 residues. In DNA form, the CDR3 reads TGTGCCAGCAGCTTGTTCGGGGGCGCGGGCTATGGCTACACCTTC. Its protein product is CASSLFGGAGYGYTF.

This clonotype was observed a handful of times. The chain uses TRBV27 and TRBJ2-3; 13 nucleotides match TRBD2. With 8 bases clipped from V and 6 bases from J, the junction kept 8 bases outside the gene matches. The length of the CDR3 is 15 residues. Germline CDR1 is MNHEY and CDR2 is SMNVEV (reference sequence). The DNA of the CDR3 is TGTGCCAGCCTGGGACTAGCGGGGCGCAGGGATACGCAGTATTTT. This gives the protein CASLGLAGRRDTQYF.

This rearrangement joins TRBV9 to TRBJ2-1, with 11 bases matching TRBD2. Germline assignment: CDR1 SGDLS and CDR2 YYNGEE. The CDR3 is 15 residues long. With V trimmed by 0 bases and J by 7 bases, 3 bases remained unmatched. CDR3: CASSVAGLADNEQFF. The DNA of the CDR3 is TGTGCCAGCAGCGTAGCGGGACTAGCGGATAATGAGCAGTTCTTC. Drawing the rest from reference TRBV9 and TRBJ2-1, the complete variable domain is DSGVTQTPKHLITATGQRVTLRCSPRSGDLSVYWYQQSLDQGLQFLIQYYNGEERAKGNILERFSAQQFPDLHSELNLSSLELGDSALYFCASSVAGLADNEQFFGPGTRLTVL.

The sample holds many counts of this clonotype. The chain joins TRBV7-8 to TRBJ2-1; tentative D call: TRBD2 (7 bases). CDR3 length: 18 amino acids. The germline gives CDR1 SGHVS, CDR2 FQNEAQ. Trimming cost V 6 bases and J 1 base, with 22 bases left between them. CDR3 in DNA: TGTGCCAGCAGTTCAGTTAGGAGAGGGGGGGCTTCCTACAATGAGCAGTTCTTC. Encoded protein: CASSSVRRGGASYNEQFF.

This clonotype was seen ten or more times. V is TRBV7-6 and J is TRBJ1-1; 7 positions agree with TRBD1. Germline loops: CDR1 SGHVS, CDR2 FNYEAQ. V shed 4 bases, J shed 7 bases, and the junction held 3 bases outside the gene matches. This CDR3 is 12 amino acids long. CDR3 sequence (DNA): TGTGCCAGCAGCTCGACAGGGATTGAAGCTTTCTTT. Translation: CASSSTGIEAFF.